Listed below are T cell receptor beta chains from one sample, sequenced in a study of control samples from healthy donors and cancer patients. Method: immunoSEQ multiplex PCR; TCRdb's copy keeps in-frame clones and lacks some. The sample consists of approximately 180,000 clones, 91% of them appearing once. What was sequenced was blood. All receptors derive from a woman aged 40 to 55 in good health. Each CDR3 is given with its conserved first and last residue. Fields, in order: J gene, clone size, V gene, D gene, CDR3 protein, CDR3 DNA. D genes are given only for firm matches. Only some rows state a clone size, as once, few, many or a class for expanded clones.

j_gene: TRBJ2-1; abundance: NA; v_gene: TRBV15; d_gene: NA; CDR3aa: CATSILGYNEQFF; CDR3nt: TGTGCCACCAGCATACTAGGGTACAATGAGCAGTTCTTC
j_gene: TRBJ1-6; abundance: NA; v_gene: TRBV2; d_gene: NA; CDR3aa: CASRKEGLGSPLHF; CDR3nt: TGTGCCAGCAGAAAGGAGGGTTTGGGGTCACCCCTCCACTTT
j_gene: TRBJ2-7; abundance: NA; v_gene: TRBV18; d_gene: NA; CDR3aa: CASSPAYNYEQYF; CDR3nt: TGTGCCAGCTCACCAGCGTATAACTACGAGCAGTACTTC
j_gene: TRBJ1-5; abundance: NA; v_gene: TRBV6-5; d_gene: NA; CDR3aa: CASSYGGRGGYQPQHF; CDR3nt: TGTGCCAGCAGTTACGGGGGCAGGGGTGGATATCAGCCCCAGCATTTT
j_gene: TRBJ2-7; abundance: NA; v_gene: TRBV27; d_gene: NA; CDR3aa: CASSLVQGREQYF; CDR3nt: TGTGCCAGCAGTTTAGTACAGGGTCGCGAGCAGTACTTC
j_gene: TRBJ2-1; abundance: NA; v_gene: TRBV7-3; d_gene: TRBD2; CDR3aa: CASSSNPPTSGGGNEQFF; CDR3nt: TGTGCCAGCAGCTCCAATCCCCCGACTAGCGGGGGGGGGAATGAGCAGTTCTTC
j_gene: TRBJ2-7; abundance: NA; v_gene: TRBV5-6; d_gene: NA; CDR3aa: CASSAGLREQYF; CDR3nt: TGTGCCAGCAGCGCGGGACTCCGCGAGCAGTACTTC
j_gene: TRBJ2-3; abundance: NA; v_gene: TRBV5-1; d_gene: NA; CDR3aa: CASSTEVSSTDTQYF; CDR3nt: TGCGCCAGCAGCACCGAGGTTTCTAGCACAGATACGCAGTATTTT
j_gene: TRBJ1-5; abundance: few; v_gene: TRBV19; d_gene: NA; CDR3aa: CASSIGHRSNQPQHF; CDR3nt: TGTGCCAGTAGTATAGGACACCGGAGCAATCAGCCCCAGCATTTT
j_gene: TRBJ2-5; abundance: NA; v_gene: TRBV19; d_gene: TRBD2; CDR3aa: CASSPRGLAGVETQYF; CDR3nt: TGTGCCAGTAGTCCCAGGGGACTAGCGGGAGTAGAGACCCAGTACTTC
j_gene: TRBJ1-1; abundance: NA; v_gene: TRBV29-1; d_gene: TRBD1; CDR3aa: CSGDRLMNTEAFF; CDR3nt: TGCAGCGGGGACAGATTGATGAACACTGAAGCTTTCTTT
j_gene: TRBJ1-4; abundance: NA; v_gene: TRBV7-8; d_gene: NA; CDR3aa: CASSLPDGEELFF; CDR3nt: TGTGCCAGCAGCTTACCCGACGGGGAGGAACTGTTTTTT
j_gene: TRBJ2-4; abundance: NA; v_gene: TRBV7-9; d_gene: NA; CDR3aa: CASSAVAKNIQYF; CDR3nt: TGTGCCAGCAGCGCAGTAGCCAAAAACATTCAGTACTTC
j_gene: TRBJ1-5; abundance: once; v_gene: TRBV19; d_gene: NA; CDR3aa: CASRGPQGFNQPQHF; CDR3nt: TGTGCCAGTAGGGGCCCTCAAGGCTTCAATCAGCCCCAGCATTTT
j_gene: TRBJ2-5; abundance: NA; v_gene: TRBV7-7; d_gene: NA; CDR3aa: CASSFGAVETQYF; CDR3nt: TGTGCCAGCAGCTTCGGGGCCGTGGAGACCCAGTACTTC
j_gene: TRBJ1-4; abundance: NA; v_gene: TRBV25-1; d_gene: NA; CDR3aa: CASSEVGVGEKLFF; CDR3nt: TGTGCCAGCAGTGAAGTCGGCGTGGGTGAAAAACTGTTTTTT
j_gene: TRBJ1-2; abundance: few; v_gene: TRBV6-5; d_gene: TRBD1; CDR3aa: CASGTRQGDYGYTF; CDR3nt: TGTGCCAGCGGGACCAGACAGGGGGACTATGGCTACACCTTC
j_gene: TRBJ1-1; abundance: NA; v_gene: TRBV7-6; d_gene: NA; CDR3aa: CASSLLLGMDTEAFF; CDR3nt: TGTGCCAGCAGCTTACTTCTCGGGATGGACACTGAAGCTTTCTTT
j_gene: TRBJ2-7; abundance: NA; v_gene: TRBV27; d_gene: TRBD1; CDR3aa: CASSLTGVHEQYF; CDR3nt: TGTGCCAGCAGCCTGACAGGGGTCCACGAGCAGTACTTC
j_gene: TRBJ2-3; abundance: NA; v_gene: TRBV12-5; d_gene: NA; CDR3aa: CASGLVQGSGALRDTQYF; CDR3nt: TGTGCTAGTGGTTTGGTACAGGGTAGCGGAGCTTTGCGAGATACGCAGTATTTT
j_gene: TRBJ2-5; abundance: NA; v_gene: TRBV9; d_gene: NA; CDR3aa: CASTWTETGTQYF; CDR3nt: TGTGCCAGCACATGGACCGAGACGGGGACCCAGTACTTC
j_gene: TRBJ1-2; abundance: NA; v_gene: TRBV7-9; d_gene: TRBD1; CDR3aa: CASSPIWTGEEANYGYTF; CDR3nt: TGTGCCAGCAGCCCGATATGGACAGGGGAAGAGGCTAACTATGGCTACACCTTC
j_gene: TRBJ1-1; abundance: NA; v_gene: TRBV5-8; d_gene: TRBD1; CDR3aa: CASSPTGGLRNYGEAFF; CDR3nt: TGTGCCAGCAGCCCGACAGGGGGCCTTCGGAATTACGGTGAAGCTTTCTTT
j_gene: TRBJ1-1; abundance: NA; v_gene: TRBV3-1/TRBV3-2; d_gene: NA; CDR3aa: CASSHRQAGFTEAFF; CDR3nt: TGTGCCAGCAGCCACCGACAGGCGGGATTCACTGAAGCTTTCTTT
j_gene: TRBJ1-5; abundance: NA; v_gene: TRBV6-5; d_gene: NA; CDR3aa: CASTPGPNSRPQHF; CDR3nt: TGTGCCAGCACCCCGGGACCCAATAGTCGGCCCCAGCATTTT
j_gene: TRBJ2-7; abundance: NA; v_gene: TRBV6-5; d_gene: TRBD1; CDR3aa: CASSPGGGYEQYF; CDR3nt: TGTGCCAGCAGTCCAGGGGGCGGGTACGAGCAGTACTTC
j_gene: TRBJ2-5; abundance: NA; v_gene: TRBV29-1; d_gene: NA; CDR3aa: CSVERGSETQYF; CDR3nt: TGCAGCGTTGAAAGGGGGTCGGAGACCCAGTACTTC
j_gene: TRBJ2-5; abundance: once; v_gene: TRBV6-1; d_gene: NA; CDR3aa: CASSEALWLQQRETQYF; CDR3nt: TGTGCCAGCAGTGAAGCGCTTTGGCTTCAGCAGCGGGAGACCCAGTACTTC
j_gene: TRBJ2-1; abundance: NA; v_gene: TRBV9; d_gene: TRBD2; CDR3aa: CASSVGGGAYNEQFF; CDR3nt: TGTGCCAGCAGCGTAGGCGGGGGGGCATACAATGAGCAGTTCTTC
j_gene: TRBJ1-1; abundance: NA; v_gene: TRBV12-3/TRBV12-4; d_gene: NA; CDR3aa: CASSSREGTEAFF; CDR3nt: TGTGCCAGCAGTAGCAGGGAAGGGACTGAAGCTTTCTTT
j_gene: TRBJ1-1; abundance: NA; v_gene: TRBV5-1; d_gene: NA; CDR3aa: CASSLVTGLRTEAFF; CDR3nt: TGCGCCAGCAGCTTGGTGACGGGGTTGAGGACTGAAGCTTTCTTT
j_gene: TRBJ1-1; abundance: once; v_gene: TRBV10-3; d_gene: NA; CDR3aa: CAISGSDMNTEAFF; CDR3nt: TGTGCCATCAGTGGTTCAGACATGAACACTGAAGCTTTCTTT
j_gene: TRBJ1-3; abundance: NA; v_gene: TRBV7-9; d_gene: TRBD1; CDR3aa: CASSLWTGGNTIYF; CDR3nt: TGTGCCAGCAGCTTATGGACAGGGGGAAACACCATATATTTT